A selection of T cell receptor beta chains follows, all from one sample in a study of blood T cell repertoires in COVID-19. Sequenced by immunoSEQ multiplex PCR; TCRdb stores in-frame clones only, minus some. This sample has approximately 150,000 clones, with more than 75% found just once. Sample: peripheral blood. These receptors all stem from a man in his 60s with acute or convalescent COVID-19. Each CDR3 is given with its conserved first and last residue. D genes are given only for firm matches. Only part of the rows carry a size: once, few, many, or a class if the clone is expanded.

J	size	D	V	DNA	CDR3
TRBJ1-2	NA	TRBD1	TRBV7-3	TGTGCCAGCAGCTTAGACAGGGAGCGCTACACCTTC	CASSLDRERYTF
TRBJ1-1	NA	NA	TRBV19	TGTGCCAGTAGTCCCACTTCCCCATTGAACACTGAAGCTTTCTTT	CASSPTSPLNTEAFF
TRBJ2-7	NA	NA	TRBV27	TGTGCCAGCACCCTTAGAAAGCCCTCCTACGAGCAGTACTTC	CASTLRKPSYEQYF
TRBJ1-2	NA	TRBD1	TRBV15	TGTGCCACCAGCAGAAGACAGGGGGCGCGGGATGGCTACACCTTC	CATSRRQGARDGYTF
TRBJ2-7	once	NA	TRBV19	TGTGCCAGTAGTACTCTCCGCGGGCGGGGTGAATGGGAGCAGTACTTC	CASSTLRGRGEWEQYF
TRBJ1-1	many	NA	TRBV7-2	TGTGCCAGCAGCCAACAGGCGAACACTGAAGCTTTCTTT	CASSQQANTEAFF
TRBJ1-6	medium-sized	NA	TRBV25-1	TGTGCCAGCAGTGAATATGGGAGGACACGAGATTCACCCCTCCACTTT	CASSEYGRTRDSPLHF
TRBJ1-5	NA	NA	TRBV27	TGTGCCAGCAGTTTAGTGGGAGGCAATCAGCCCCAGCATTTT	CASSLVGGNQPQHF
TRBJ2-6	NA	NA	TRBV2	TGTGCCAGCAGTACCAGGTCTGGGGCCAACGTCCTGACTTTC	CASSTRSGANVLTF
TRBJ2-1	NA	TRBD2	TRBV10-3	TGTGCCATCAGTGAGTCGCTAGCGGGAACGCAGTTCTTC	CAISESLAGTQFF
TRBJ2-2	NA	TRBD2	TRBV5-1	TGCGCCAGCAGCTTAGTTCCTGGGACTAGCGGGAGGAGAGGTACCGGGGAGCTGTTTTTT	CASSLVPGTSGRRGTGELFF
TRBJ2-2	NA	NA	TRBV6-2/TRBV6-3	TGTGCCAGCAGCCCTCCCTCTGCCGGGGAGCTGTTTTTT	CASSPPSAGELFF
TRBJ2-1	NA	TRBD2	TRBV19	TGTGCCAGTAGCACCGAACTTCCCGGGAGGAATGAGCAGTTCTTC	CASSTELPGRNEQFF
TRBJ2-3	NA	TRBD1	TRBV10-1	TGCGCCACCGGGACAGGGGTGGGACGAGCGCAGTATTTT	CATGTGVGRAQYF
TRBJ2-1	once	NA	TRBV11-2	TGTGCCAGCAGGCCTACCGGCGGCCTGGGTAATGAGCAGTTCTTC	CASRPTGGLGNEQFF
TRBJ2-3	NA	NA	TRBV6-5	TGTGCCAGCACCGGACTTTTTAGCACAGATACGCAGTATTTT	CASTGLFSTDTQYF
TRBJ1-5	NA	NA	TRBV28	TGTGCCAGCAGTTTATTTGACAGTAGAGACGGCAATCAGCCCCAGCATTTT	CASSLFDSRDGNQPQHF